This T cell receptor (beta chain) derives from a study of OX40 agonist ivuxolimab in advanced cancers. Looking at the study overall: Ivuxolimab was an agonistic, fully human IgG2 monoclonal antibody directed against OX40 (CD134), a costimulatory receptor. Of the roughly 53 patients in dose escalation, 19 had hepatocellular carcinoma, some 15 had melanoma, 9 had renal cell carcinoma and 9 had head and neck cancer. Prior anti-PD-1, anti-PD-L1 or anti-CTLA-4 therapy was permitted, and checkpoint inhibitors had been received by under 50% of dose-escalation patients. Three dose-escalation patients achieved partial responses, one with hepatocellular carcinoma and two with cutaneous melanoma. Intravenous ivuxolimab was administered to patients every 2 weeks at six dose levels: 0.01, 0.1, 0.3, 1.5, 3 and 10 mg/kg. Peripheral TCRbeta sequencing aimed to test whether ivuxolimab altered TCR sequence diversity and caused clonal T-cell expansion. In the dose-escalation cohort, 82.7% of patients were male, and the mean age was roughly 60 years with a range of roughly 23 to 79. The paper reports the monotherapy dose-escalation portion (N of about 51 patients) of the phase I ivuxolimab trial. General study outcomes and caveats: After ivuxolimab, expanded clones were on average more numerous among CD8+ T cells than among CD4+ T cells. Which antigens the clonally expanded peripheral T cells were specific for was not determined. Low levels of normalized T-cell clonal expansion were also seen in some patients who did not respond. In partial responders in the 0.1-3.0 mg/kg groups, normalized peripheral clonal expansion was found to be among the lowest, especially among CD8+ T cells. At doses of 0.1 to 3.0 mg/kg, clonal expansion of both CD4+ and CD8+ T cells in blood was seen between baseline and week 6.

Genomic DNA was isolated from the sorted cells so that the TCRbeta CDR3 region could be sequenced. TCRbeta CDR3 regions were sequenced using the immunoSEQ Assay. The table comes from immuneACCESS by way of TCRdb, which keeps in-frame sequences with V and J called. Part of the clones is missing from these tables; in studies checked, under half for an unresolved V gene and the rest for unknown reasons. A total of roughly 79,000 clones appear in this sample, about 80% of them only once. The top ten constitute around 0.51% of the sample. Patients with autoimmune disease history or receiving systemic immunosuppression were excluded from the trial. In every dose cohort, peripheral blood was drawn for TCR sequencing at baseline, cycle 4 day 1, and cycle 7 day 1. The samples were drawn from a first-in-human, open-label, multicenter phase I dose-escalation trial of ivuxolimab. The trial enrolled adults with locally advanced or metastatic head and neck squamous cell, hepatocellular, melanoma or renal cell carcinoma. CD4+ and CD8+ T cells were sorted separately from peripheral blood before TCR sequencing.

This clone was picked up one time. The antigen it recognizes is unknown. No base quality information exists; no much larger clone differs at one position. From the cysteine up to the phenylalanine, the CDR3 has a length of 15 residues. Kept here is only the CDR3 DNA, which spans 45 bases and is read in frame from base 1. Reading the germline V gene gives CDR1 SGHVS and CDR2 FQNEAQ. The germline ends are 13 bases apart after V is trimmed by 0 bases and J by 10 bases. The receptor was isolated from an adult with an advanced solid tumor such as melanoma, head and neck, liver or kidney cancer. The chain joins TRBV7-8 to TRBJ1-6; perhaps TRBD1 is the D gene, with 5 bases matching. This material consisted of CD4+ or CD8+ T cells sorted from blood, taken in a trial of the OX40 agonist ivuxolimab. The DNA is TGTGCCAGCAGCTTAGCGCAGGGCTCCGGATCACCCCTCCACTTT. It is translated as CASSLAQGSGSPLHF.